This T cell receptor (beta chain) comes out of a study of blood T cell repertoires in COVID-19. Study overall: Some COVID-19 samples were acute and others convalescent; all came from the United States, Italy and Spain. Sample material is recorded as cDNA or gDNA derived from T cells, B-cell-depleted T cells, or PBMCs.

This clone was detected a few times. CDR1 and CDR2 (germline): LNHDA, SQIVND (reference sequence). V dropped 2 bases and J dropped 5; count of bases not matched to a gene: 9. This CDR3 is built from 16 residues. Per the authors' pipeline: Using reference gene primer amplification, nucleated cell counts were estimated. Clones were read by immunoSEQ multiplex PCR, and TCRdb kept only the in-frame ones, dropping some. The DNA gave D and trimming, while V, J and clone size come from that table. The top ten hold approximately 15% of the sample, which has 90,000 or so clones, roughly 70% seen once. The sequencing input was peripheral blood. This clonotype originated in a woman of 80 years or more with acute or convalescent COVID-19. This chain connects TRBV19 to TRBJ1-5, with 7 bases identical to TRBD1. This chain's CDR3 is CASSIREGGRDQPQHF. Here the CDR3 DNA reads TGTGCCAGTAGTATAAGGGAAGGGGGCAGGGATCAGCCCCAGCATTTT.